These 29 T cell receptor beta chains came from one sample sequenced in a study of vaccination and CD4 T cells after COVID-19. The Oncomine TCR Beta short-read assay sequenced DNA from cultured CD4+ T cells. TCRdb re-derived calls from the PCR reads in MiXCR, one entry per CDR3 protein. The sample lists 15,000 to 20,000 distinct CDR3 sequences; 51% were seen once. Sample treatment: roughly ten-day PBMC culture with coronavirus spike peptide pools or control peptides (ViraFEST assay). These receptors are not linked to any known antigen. The sequenced sample was CD4+ T cells from blood, cultured in vitro, obtained before SARS-CoV-2 vaccination. These receptors all come from a human donor who had recovered from COVID-19.

This clonotype was counted a few times. The V call is TRBV30, the J call TRBJ1-2, with 9 bases matching TRBD1. The CDR3 extends over 12 amino acids. V dropped 6 bases and J dropped 5; count of bases not matched to a gene: 4. The germline V gene has CDR1 GTSNPN and CDR2 SVGIG (reference sequence). The CDR3 DNA follows: TGTGCCTGCGGGGACAGGGTTTATGGCTACACCTTC. It codes for CACGDRVYGYTF.

This clonotype rates as medium-sized. The rearrangement uses TRBV6-4 and TRBJ2-3; D is ambiguous. V was clipped by 3 bases and J by 1 base, with 8 bases between them. The length of the CDR3 is 14 residues. Germline V gene data show CDR1 as MRHNA and CDR2 as SNTAGT. The CDR3 here is CASSEVQGTDTQYF. CDR3 bases: TGTGCCAGCAGTGAGGTGCAGGGCACAGATACGCAGTATTTT.

The V gene is TRBV25-1, the J gene TRBJ2-5; D might be TRBD1 or TRBD2, each matching 6 bases. V was pared by 7 bases and J by 3 bases, with 15 bases between. This CDR3 is built from 14 residues. Germline CDR1 is MGHDK and CDR2 is SYGVNS. The DNA for the CDR3 is TGTGCCAGCAAAGGGGGGACATTGAAAGAGACCCAGTACTTC. This codes for CASKGGTLKETQYF.

The chain links TRBV28 to TRBJ2-1; TRBD1 matches at 9 bases. The CDR3 totals 16 residues. Germline CDR1 reads MDHEN; CDR2 reads SYDVKM. The ends lost 5 bases at V and 4 bases at J; junction bases unmatched: 9. CDR3: CASSPQTGGFYNEQFF. Here the CDR3 DNA reads TGTGCCAGCAGTCCCCAAACAGGGGGCTTTTACAATGAGCAGTTCTTC.

The CDR3 spells CASSFSGFGGYTF. CDR3 nucleotides: TGTGCCAGCAGTTTTTCAGGGTTTGGTGGCTACACCTTC. The chain is built from TRBV27 and TRBJ1-2; D is possibly TRBD1 (5 bases). V lost 3 bases and J lost 7, with 12 bases in between. Germline-derived CDR1 and CDR2 are MNHEY and SMNVEV (reference sequence). The CDR3 is made up of 13 amino acids.

The V call is TRBV5-1, the J call TRBJ2-7; tentative D call: TRBD2 (7 bases). This CDR3 has 16 amino acids. V lost 0 bases, J lost 7 bases, and 20 bases lay in between. The germline V gene has CDR1 SGHRS and CDR2 YFSETQ. The CDR3 sequence: CASSLAAGEGVVEQYF. The CDR3 coding sequence is TGCGCCAGCAGCTTGGCCGCGGGGGAGGGGGTAGTGGAGCAGTACTTC.

The chain carries TRBV6-1 and TRBJ1-2; D is undetermined. Germline V gene sequence: CDR1 MNHNS, CDR2 SASEGT. The CDR3 sequence is 14 residues long. V was pared by 4 bases and J by 4 bases, with 13 bases between. CDR3: CASSGRLDGYGYTF. CDR3 in DNA: TGTGCCAGCAGTGGCAGGCTAGATGGCTATGGCTACACCTTC.

The genes are TRBV11-2 and TRBJ2-1, with 7 bases identical to TRBD1. This CDR3 comprises 16 residues. The trim removed 4 bases at V and 4 bases at J, leaving 10 bases unmatched. The germline V gene has CDR1 SGHAT and CDR2 FQNNGV. In DNA form, the CDR3 reads TGTGCCAGCAGCTACATGACAGGGAGAGGTTACAATGAGCAGTTCTTC. It encodes CASSYMTGRGYNEQFF.

The V gene is TRBV4-2, the J gene TRBJ2-2; 10 nucleotides align to TRBD2. Looked up from germline, CDR1 is LGHNA and CDR2 is YNFKEQ. The CDR3 covers 17 residues. V dropped 0 bases and J dropped 6; count of bases not matched to a gene: 7. In DNA, the CDR3 is TGTGCCAGCAGCCAAGAACTAGGGCTAGCGGGAGCCGGGGAGCTGTTTTTT. It translates to CASSQELGLAGAGELFF.

J is TRBJ2-5 and V is TRBV14; TRBD2 matches at 7 bases. Per the germline V gene, CDR1 is SGHDN and CDR2 is FVKESK. The CDR3 loop spans 16 amino acids. V shed 3 bases and J 1 base; nucleotides not matched to a gene: 8. The CDR3 nucleotides are TGTGCCAGCAGCCACTTAGCGGGCGCCCGCCAAGAGACCCAGTACTTC. This translates into CASSHLAGARQETQYF.

This clonotype was counted only a few times. The chain combines TRBV6-2 or TRBV6-3 with TRBJ1-5; the D is unclear. The CDR3 length is 13 residues. The ends were cut back, 6 bases at V and 0 bases at J, with 6 bases in the middle. Germline CDR1 reads MNHEY; CDR2 reads SVGEGT. The CDR3, as DNA: TGTGCCAGCAGCGCGACTAGCAATCAGCCCCAGCATTTT. Its protein is CASSATSNQPQHF.

The chain has TRBV30 and TRBJ2-5; TRBD2 matches at 9 bases. Trimming removed 3 bases from V and 5 bases from J; junction bases left unmatched: 10. CDR1 is GTSNPN, CDR2 SVGIG, per germline (reference sequence). The CDR3 has 15 residues. CDR3 nucleotides: TGTGCCTGGAGCGGCGGGAGGGCCCTCTTGGAGACCCAGTACTTC. As protein: CAWSGGRALLETQYF.

This clonotype showed up just a few times. The chain combines TRBV6-2 or TRBV6-3 with TRBJ1-2; tentative D call: TRBD1 (5 bases). The ends were cut back, 4 bases at V and 4 bases at J, with 7 bases in the middle. CDR3 length: 12 amino acids. CDR1 is MNHEY, CDR2 SVGEGT, per germline. This chain's CDR3 is CASSSQAYGYTF. The CDR3 bases are TGTGCCAGCAGTTCACAGGCCTATGGCTACACCTTC.

The chain has TRBV15 and TRBJ2-6; no definite D call. V gave up 0 bases and J gave up 0 bases, with 12 bases separating them. The CDR3 is 18 residues long. In germline, CDR1 is LNHNV, CDR2 YYDKDF (reference sequence). The CDR3: CATSRDNWGSSGANVLTF. The CDR3 region has the DNA TGTGCCACCAGCAGAGATAATTGGGGTTCCTCTGGGGCCAACGTCCTGACTTTC.

The genes are TRBV20-1 and TRBJ2-7, with 8 bases aligning to TRBD1. The germline gives CDR1 DFQATT, CDR2 SNEGSKA (reference sequence). The CDR3 has 13 amino acids. V trimming: 7 bases; J trimming: 3 bases; junction bases outside the gene matches: 8. The CDR3 region has the DNA TGCAGTGGGCTGACAGGGGTTGGCTACGAGCAGTACTTC. Translation gives CSGLTGVGYEQYF.

This clonotype was detected a few times. The rearrangement uses TRBV19 and TRBJ2-7; D uncertain. Germline V lookup: CDR1 LNHDA, CDR2 SQIVND (reference sequence). The CDR3 has 14 amino acids. The V end lost 3 bases, the J end lost 1 base, and 10 bases lay between the germline ends. CDR3 protein: CASSIRDGSYEQYF. Written as DNA, the CDR3 is TGTGCCAGTAGTATTAGGGATGGGTCCTACGAGCAGTACTTC. The whole variable domain, remainder taken from reference TRBV19 and TRBJ2-7, is DGGITQSPKYLFRKEGQNVTLSCEQNLNHDAMYWYRQDPGQGLRLIYYSQIVNDFQKGDIAEGYSVSREKKESFPLTVTSAQKNPTAFYLCASSIRDGSYEQYFGPGTRLTVT.

V and J are TRBV21-1 and TRBJ1-1; TRBD1 reflects the table's D call only, with no check against the DNA. TRBV21-1 constitutes a pseudogene. The CDR3 is 20 amino acids. The CDR3 here is CASSFREYVAEPAMNTEAFF. The CDR3 nucleotides are TGTGCCAGCAGCTTCAGGGAATACGTCGCCGAGCCCGCCATGAACACTGAAGCTTTCTTT.

The genes are TRBV24-1 and TRBJ2-7; possibly TRBD2 for D (5 bases). Trimming took off 5 bases at V and 3 bases at J, with 16 bases between the two ends. The length of the CDR3 is 15 residues. Germline assignment: CDR1 KGHDR and CDR2 SFDVKD. The CDR3: CATSVLGSGGYEQYF. CDR3 coding DNA: TGTGCCACCAGTGTTCTCGGTTCCGGAGGCTACGAGCAGTACTTC.

This clonotype was detected only a few times. J is TRBJ1-5 and V is TRBV20-1, with 10 bases matching TRBD1. Unmatched junction bases numbered 7, after V lost 2 bases and J lost 6 bases. This CDR3 comprises 15 residues. Germline assignment: CDR1 DFQATT and CDR2 SNEGSKA (reference sequence). In DNA form, the CDR3 reads TGCAGTGCTAGATCGGGACAGGGGTTTAGTCAGCCCCAGCATTTT. This gives the protein CSARSGQGFSQPQHF.

This clonotype was recorded only once. The chain uses TRBV7-9 and TRBJ1-2; unclear D gene. This CDR3 region has 12 residues. Germline CDR1 and CDR2: SEHNR and FQNEAQ (reference sequence). The ends were cut back, 4 bases at V and 6 bases at J, with 9 bases in the middle. The CDR3 here is CASSSSGNGYTF. CDR3 in DNA: TGTGCCAGCAGCTCGAGTGGTAATGGCTACACCTTC.

This clonotype is termed large. The chain employs TRBV10-2 and TRBJ2-7, with D uncertain. The CDR3 extends over 14 amino acids. CDR1 and CDR2 from the germline V gene are WSHSY and SAAADI. Between the trimmed V and J ends, which lost 8 bases and 2 bases, there was a span of 16 bases. The CDR3 spells CASGSLLNTYEQYF. The CDR3 DNA reads as TGCGCCAGCGGTTCGCTTCTGAACACCTACGAGCAGTACTTC.

This clonotype was picked up a small number of times. This sequence joins TRBV6-1 and TRBJ2-2; TRBD1 matches at 7 bases. Germline loops: CDR1 MNHNS, CDR2 SASEGT. This CDR3 is 14 amino acids long. The V gene end was trimmed by 5 bases and the J gene end by 4 bases; junction bases not matched to a gene: 4. The CDR3 spells CASSRDSPTGELFF. DNA of the CDR3: TGTGCCAGCAGTCGGGACAGCCCCACCGGGGAGCTGTTTTTT.

This chain uses TRBV28 with TRBJ2-3; D is perhaps TRBD1 (5 bases). V lost 5 bases and J lost 9, with 12 bases in between. Germline V gene lookup returns CDR1 MDHEN and CDR2 SYDVKM. The CDR3 loop spans 12 amino acids. The CDR3 loop is CASSPIRTTQYF. CDR3 bases: TGTGCCAGCAGTCCGATACGGACAACGCAGTATTTT.

The table lists this clonotype with a few counts. Here the CDR3 DNA reads TGTGCCAGCAGCTTAGCGTGGGACAGGGGATCGGGTACGCAGTATTTT. Its translation is CASSLAWDRGSGTQYF. V gene TRBV7-9 combines with J gene TRBJ2-3; 10 nucleotides align to TRBD1. CDR1 SEHNR and CDR2 FQNEAQ come from the germline V gene (reference sequence). The CDR3 runs 16 residues. V lost 0 bases, J lost 8 bases, and 8 bases stayed unmatched.

The CDR3 bases are TGTGCCAGCAGCCCGGGGAGCGGGAGGGCCTCAGATACGCAGTATTTT. Translating it yields CASSPGSGRASDTQYF. The J gene is TRBJ2-3, the V gene TRBV5-4, with 10 nucleotides matching TRBD2. J was trimmed by 4 bases and V by 4 bases; bases with no gene match: 9. The germline V gene encodes CDR1 SGHNT and CDR2 YYREEE (reference sequence). CDR3 size: 16 residues. The full variable domain, completed using reference TRBV5-4 and TRBJ2-3, is ETGVTQSPTHLIKTRGQQVTLRCSSQSGHNTVSWYQQALGQGPQFIFQYYREEENGRGNFPPRFSGLQFPNYSSELNVNALELDDSALYLCASSPGSGRASDTQYFGPGTRLTVL.

This clonotype was seen once. This rearrangement joins TRBV7-2 to TRBJ1-3, with a tentative D call TRBD1 (6 bases). Germline values: CDR1 SGHTA, CDR2 FQGNSA. Trimming took off 2 bases at V and 2 bases at J, with 13 bases between the two ends. This CDR3 comprises 16 residues. The CDR3 is CASSLNRRGTGNTIYF. The CDR3 region has the DNA TGTGCCAGCAGCTTAAATAGGAGGGGGACTGGAAACACCATATATTTT.

The CDR3 sequence is CASSDWVRTGINQPQHF. The CDR3 DNA reads TGTGCCAGCAGTGACTGGGTAAGGACAGGGATCAATCAGCCCCAGCATTTT. The chain couples TRBV2 to TRBJ1-5, with TRBD1 matching 8 bases. Trimming removed 3 bases from V and 3 bases from J; junction bases left unmatched: 10. The germline V gene has CDR1 SNHLY and CDR2 FYNNEI. The CDR3 runs to 17 residues.

This chain uses TRBV28 with TRBJ1-2; 9 bases fit TRBD1. J lost 2 bases, V lost 5 bases, and 6 bases had no gene match. The germline CDR1 and CDR2 sequences are MDHEN and SYDVKM. This CDR3 has 15 amino acids. The CDR3 region has the DNA TGTGCCAGCAGTCCAGAGGGGACAGGGAACTATGGCTACACCTTC. Translated, it gives CASSPEGTGNYGYTF.

This clonotype was picked up a small number of times. This chain connects TRBV19 to TRBJ1-5; no reliable D call. CDR1 and CDR2 (germline): LNHDA, SQIVND (reference sequence). Trimming shortened V by 7 bases and J by 3 bases, and 10 bases separated the two germline ends. The CDR3 extends over 13 amino acids. Here the CDR3 DNA reads TGTGCCAGTAATTGGAAGCCCAATCAGCCCCAGCATTTT. It encodes CASNWKPNQPQHF.